The 22 T cell receptor beta chains in this list originate from one sample, sequenced in a study of T-cell memory formation after mild COVID-19 (dated by TCRdb to about 2021). The library was prepared using 5' RACE. TCRdb shows the sequencer as Illumina NovaSeq 6000. Starting from the raw public reads, TCRdb applied fastp trimming at Q25, assembled clones with MiXCR and retained in-frame beta chains. Every distinct CDR3 protein forms one entry, paired with its most common genes and DNA. The sample contains approximately 340,000 distinct CDR3 sequences, around 13% of them found a single time. The ten largest clones capture 20% to 25% of the sample. Sequencing was done on a sample of PBMCs or a T cell subset sorted from them (not recorded which). Receptors were obtained from a man aged 18 to 30 who had mild COVID-19 (a few samples of this study predate the infection). The sample titles of this study are shuffled in the database, so cell type and time point are left out; the donor was told from shared clones.

The genes are TRBV9 and TRBJ2-5; 8 positions match TRBD2. Germline V gene data show CDR1 as SGDLS and CDR2 as YYNGEE. The J segment lost 5 bases and the V segment lost 5 bases, leaving 8 bases of the junction unmatched. The CDR3 is made up of 14 amino acids. The CDR3 sequence is CASSGKRGMETQYF. Written as DNA, the CDR3 is TGTGCCAGCAGTGGGAAGCGGGGGATGGAGACCCAGTACTTC.

There are many counts of this clonotype. The rearrangement uses TRBV5-1 and TRBJ2-1; TRBD1 aligns across 7 bases. Germline V gene sequence: CDR1 SGHRS, CDR2 YFSETQ. V was clipped by 3 bases and J by 7 bases; unmatched bases: 7. The CDR3 runs to 14 residues. CDR3 residues: CASSSDTGVNEQFF. In nucleotides, the CDR3 is TGCGCCAGCAGCTCGGACACAGGGGTGAATGAGCAGTTCTTC.

The rearrangement joins TRBV3-1 to TRBJ2-5; 9 bases map to TRBD2. CDR1 LGHDT and CDR2 YNNKEL come from the germline V gene (reference sequence). The ends lost 3 bases at V and 5 bases at J; junction bases unmatched: 4. The CDR3 runs 14 residues. CDR3 sequence reads: CASSQAGGPETQYF. Written as DNA, the CDR3 is TGTGCCAGCAGCCAGGCGGGGGGGCCGGAGACCCAGTACTTC.

The rearrangement links TRBV10-2 to TRBJ2-7; 8 nucleotides agree with TRBD2. The CDR3 totals 14 residues. Germline V CDR1 and CDR2: WSHSY, SAAADI. V gave up 2 bases and J gave up 3 bases; unmatched junction bases: 3. The CDR3 here is CASSETSGYYEQYF. DNA for the CDR3: TGCGCCAGCAGTGAGACTAGCGGTTACTACGAGCAGTACTTC.

This clonotype was seen only a few times. The chain recombines TRBV18 with TRBJ2-5; D unresolved. From germline, CDR1 is KGHSH and CDR2 LQKENI. Trimming cost V 1 base and J 3 bases, with 6 bases left between them. This CDR3 contains 13 residues. The CDR3 nucleotides read TGTGCCAGCTCACCACGAAGGGAAGAGACCCAGTACTTC. It encodes CASSPRREETQYF.

The chain joins TRBV28 to TRBJ2-6; D is unclear. V shed 3 bases and J shed 0 bases, with 12 bases lying between them. The CDR3 covers 17 residues. The V gene's germline CDR1 is MDHEN and CDR2 SYDVKM. This chain's CDR3 is CASSFPADLSGANVLTF. Written as DNA, the CDR3 is TGTGCCAGCAGTTTCCCAGCCGACCTCTCTGGGGCCAACGTCCTGACTTTC. The complete variable domain, with remaining parts taken from reference TRBV28 and TRBJ2-6, reads DVKVTQSSRYLVKRTGEKVFLECVQDMDHENMFWYRQDPGLGLRLIYFSYDVKMKEKGDIPEGYSVSREKKERFSLILESASTNQTSMYLCASSFPADLSGANVLTFGAGSRLTVL.

This clonotype was detected only once. The chain recombines TRBV12-3 or TRBV12-4 with TRBJ1-5, with TRBD1 matching 7 bases. The CDR3 contains 15 residues. Losses at the gene ends were 6 bases for V and 2 bases for J; bases not matched to a gene: 7. CDR3 bases: TGTGCCAGCAGCAACAGGGGAATGGGCAATCAGCCCCAGCATTTT. Protein: CASSNRGMGNQPQHF.

CDR3 DNA sequence: TGTGCCACCAGGCGTGGGGTCACCGGGGAGCTGTTTTTT. The encoded protein is CATRRGVTGELFF. The rearrangement uses TRBV24-1 and TRBJ2-2; D is undetermined. Trimming took 7 bases from V and 4 from J, leaving 9 bases between them. Germline V gives CDR1 KGHDR, CDR2 SFDVKD. The CDR3 runs 13 residues.

The chain uses TRBV20-1 and TRBJ2-5, with D unclear. Germline V gene data show CDR1 as DFQATT and CDR2 as SNEGSKA (reference sequence). The CDR3 runs to 14 residues. V lost 1 base, J lost 5 bases, and 14 bases lay in between. The CDR3 bases are TGCAGTGCTAGAGGGCGTGGAGTAGGGGAGACCCAGTACTTC. Its translation is CSARGRGVGETQYF.

The V and J genes are TRBV6-5 and TRBJ2-2, with unresolved D. In germline, CDR1 is MNHEY, CDR2 SVGAGI. The CDR3 is 14 amino acids. Trimming pared 0 bases from V and 3 bases from J, leaving 5 bases between. CDR3: CASSYSVHTGELFF. The DNA of the CDR3 is TGTGCCAGCAGTTACTCGGTCCACACCGGGGAGCTGTTTTTT.

V usage is TRBV5-5 and J usage is TRBJ1-1; no firm D call. CDR3 size: 15 residues. CDR1 and CDR2 from the germline V gene are SGHKS and YYEKEE (reference sequence). The V gene lost 4 bases and the J gene lost 0 bases, with 13 bases spanning the gap. CDR3 in amino acids: CASSPDAGLNTEAFF. The DNA for the CDR3 is TGTGCCAGCAGCCCGGATGCAGGTTTGAACACTGAAGCTTTCTTT.

This clonotype has just a few counts. The rearrangement links TRBV12-3 or TRBV12-4 to TRBJ2-2, with 7 nucleotides matching TRBD1. V dropped 5 bases and J dropped 6; count of bases not matched to a gene: 6. This CDR3 has 14 residues. CDR3 loop: CASSRQGRAGELFF. DNA for the CDR3: TGTGCCAGCAGTCGACAGGGAAGGGCCGGGGAGCTGTTTTTT.

CDR3 bases: TGTGCCAGCGGACAGGGAGCCTATGGCTACACCTTC. It specifies CASGQGAYGYTF. The chain has TRBV2 and TRBJ1-2, with 8 bases matching TRBD1. Germline V gene data show CDR1 as SNHLY and CDR2 as FYNNEI. The trim removed 8 bases at V and 4 bases at J, leaving 3 bases unmatched. The length of the CDR3 is 12 residues.

The gene calls are TRBV12-5 and TRBJ1-5, with TRBD1 identical over 9 bases. CDR1 LGHNT and CDR2 FRNRAP come from the germline V gene. With 1 base clipped from V and 6 bases from J, the junction kept 7 bases outside the gene matches. CDR3 length: 16 amino acids. CDR3 nucleotides: TGTGCTAGTGGTTTGGGTACAGGGGGCAGGAGTCAGCCCCAGCATTTT. Amino acids: CASGLGTGGRSQPQHF.

A few counts support this clonotype. The V call is TRBV20-1, the J call TRBJ2-1; weak D call: TRBD2 (7 bases). Trimming took off 6 bases at V and 9 bases at J, with 12 bases between the two ends. There are 11 residues in the CDR3. Germline CDR1 is DFQATT and CDR2 is SNEGSKA (reference sequence). The CDR3 region is CSAGGPGEQFF. CDR3 nucleotide sequence: TGCAGTGCGGGGGGGCCGGGTGAGCAGTTCTTC.

This clonotype has ten or more counts. The V gene is TRBV20-1, the J gene TRBJ2-1; D perhaps matches TRBD2 (7 bases). The CDR3 is 14 amino acids. Trimming cost V 7 bases and J 2 bases, with 15 bases left between them. Germline lookup yields CDR1 DFQATT and CDR2 SNEGSKA (reference sequence). CDR3: CSERTGGPYNEQFF. Written as DNA, the CDR3 is TGCAGTGAACGTACGGGGGGCCCCTACAATGAGCAGTTCTTC.

At least ten counts were recorded for this clonotype. The CDR3 protein is CASTWGLASVETQYF. The DNA for the CDR3 is TGTGCCAGCACTTGGGGACTAGCGAGTGTGGAGACCCAGTACTTC. The chain uses TRBV7-2 and TRBJ2-5, with 10 bases that match TRBD2. This CDR3 has 15 residues. CDR1 is SGHTA and CDR2 is FQGNSA in the germline V gene. V was clipped by 7 bases and J by 5 bases; unmatched bases: 10.

This clonotype was counted between two and nine times. This chain uses TRBV12-3 or TRBV12-4 with TRBJ1-1; D unclear. Deletions cut 0 bases from V and 11 bases from J, with 7 bases between. The CDR3 consists of 11 residues. CDR3 nucleotide sequence: TGTGCCAGCAGTTTAGCCCGGAGGGCTTTCTTT. As protein: CASSLARRAFF.

CDR3 DNA sequence: TGTGCCAGCAGCCAAGCCGGGGTTAGCAATGAGCAGTTCTTC. Protein sequence: CASSQAGVSNEQFF. J is TRBJ2-1 and V is TRBV4-2; tentative D call: TRBD2 (5 bases). Germline V gives CDR1 LGHNA, CDR2 YNFKEQ. Trimming removed 1 base from V and 6 bases from J, with 10 bases in between. The CDR3 sequence is 14 residues long.

This chain links TRBV9 with TRBJ1-5; D not resolved. Trimming took 4 bases from V and 1 from J, leaving 9 bases between them. Germline V gives CDR1 SGDLS, CDR2 YYNGEE. The CDR3 totals 14 residues. CDR3 sequence reads: CASSHGWSNQPQHF. CDR3 DNA: TGTGCCAGCAGCCACGGTTGGAGCAATCAGCCCCAGCATTTT.

The chain couples TRBV4-2 to TRBJ2-7; D gene uncertain. The V end lost 0 bases, the J end lost 4 bases, and 7 bases lay between the germline ends. Looked up from germline, CDR1 is LGHNA and CDR2 is YNFKEQ. This CDR3 contains 13 residues. The DNA for the CDR3 is TGTGCCAGCAGCCAAGATCGGCGTTACGAGCAGTACTTC. It codes for CASSQDRRYEQYF.

This clonotype showed up just a few times. The V gene is TRBV6-2 or TRBV6-3, the J gene TRBJ1-5; tentatively, D is TRBD1 (5 bases). The CDR3 is 14 amino acids. Germline loops: CDR1 MNHEY, CDR2 SVGEGT. V gave up 6 bases and J gave up 3 bases, with 12 bases separating them. The chain's CDR3 is CASSPDSFNQPQHF. Written as DNA, the CDR3 is TGTGCCAGCAGCCCTGACAGTTTCAATCAGCCCCAGCATTTT.